The 32 T cell receptor beta chains given below trace back to one sample, sequenced in a study of cytomegalovirus exposure and HLA in healthy donors. PCR primers comprised 60 Vbeta and 13 Jbeta primers. TCRdb's table, derived via immunoSEQ multiplex PCR, lists solely in-frame clones and lacks some. The sample shows tens of thousands of clones, 55% to 75% of them seen only once. Sequencing input: PBMCs. The source of these receptors is a woman younger than 45 in good health and CMV-seronegative.

This clone has a count of ten or more. V and J are TRBV5-1 and TRBJ1-1; maybe TRBD1 (6 bases). Looked up from germline, CDR1 is SGHRS and CDR2 is YFSETQ. With 0 bases removed from V and 1 base from J, the gap between germline ends came to 7 bases. The CDR3 contains 14 residues. CDR3 bases: TGCGCCAGCAGCTTGGACAGGGCGAACACTGAAGCTTTCTTT. Encoded protein: CASSLDRANTEAFF. The variable domain in full, with the rest retrieved from reference TRBV5-1 and TRBJ1-1, is KAGVTQTPRYLIKTRGQQVTLSCSPISGHRSVSWYQQTPGQGLQFLFEYFSETQRNKGNFPGRFSGRQFSNSRSEMNVSTLELGDSALYLCASSLDRANTEAFFGQGTRLTVV.

J is TRBJ1-1 and V is TRBV6-1; D ambiguous. V was cut by 4 bases and J by 1 base, with 10 bases left in between. The CDR3 is made up of 14 amino acids. Germline loops: CDR1 MNHNS, CDR2 SASEGT. Here the CDR3 reads CASSVFNTNTEAFF. CDR3 DNA sequence: TGTGCCAGCAGTGTTTTTAACACGAACACTGAAGCTTTCTTT.

This clone was detected only a few times. This chain connects TRBV7-2 to TRBJ2-3; weak D call: TRBD1 (5 bases). The CDR3 is 13 amino acids. Germline CDR1 reads SGHTA; CDR2 reads FQGNSA. V dropped 5 bases and J dropped 3 bases, with 9 bases sitting between them. CDR3 sequence reads: CASSEGVTDTQYF. The DNA of the CDR3 is TGTGCCAGCAGCGAAGGGGTGACAGATACGCAGTATTTT.

CDR3 in amino acids: CASSRFSVIGGQGVAGELFF. The CDR3 DNA follows: TGCGCCAGCAGCCGATTTTCCGTAATTGGGGGACAGGGGGTGGCCGGGGAGCTGTTTTTT. The chain links TRBV4-3 to TRBJ2-2; 11 bases align to TRBD1. This CDR3 spans 20 amino acids. V lost 4 bases, J lost 6 bases, and 19 bases stayed unmatched. In germline, CDR1 is LGHNA, CDR2 YSLEER.

The gene calls are TRBV4-3 and TRBJ1-3; the match to TRBD1 covers 9 bases. The CDR3 sequence is 16 residues long. Germline-derived CDR1 and CDR2 are LGHNA and YSLEER. Trimming removed 5 bases from V and 4 bases from J; junction bases left unmatched: 9. In DNA, the CDR3 is TGCGCCAGCAGCGAGGGGACAGGGACTATAGGAAACACCATATATTTT. Its protein is CASSEGTGTIGNTIYF.

V is TRBV30 and J is TRBJ2-3; D unclear. V lost 5 bases, J lost 2 bases, and 5 bases lay in between. The CDR3 spans 11 residues. CDR1 GTSNPN and CDR2 SVGIG come from the germline V gene (reference sequence). The DNA for the CDR3 is TGTGCCTGGGAGTCCACAGATACGCAGTATTTT. Translated, it gives CAWESTDTQYF.

This clone appeared a few times. A much bigger clone sits one base away, suggesting this may be a read error. V is TRBV5-6 and J is TRBJ1-1, with D possibly TRBD1 on 6 matching bases. CDR3 size: 13 residues. CDR1 and CDR2 (germline): SGHDT, YYEEEE. V was clipped by 4 bases and J by 2 bases, with 9 bases between them. The CDR3 sequence is CASSPDSNTEAFF. The CDR3 region has the DNA TGTGCCAGCAGCCCGGACAGTAACACTGAAGCTTTCTTT.

The chain uses TRBV6-6 and TRBJ2-5; 12 nucleotides align to TRBD2. Germline V gives CDR1 MNHNY, CDR2 SVGAGI (reference sequence). Trimming took 7 bases from V and 4 from J; bases not matched to a gene: 4. There are 14 residues in the CDR3. CDR3 protein: CASTLAGGPETQYF. The CDR3 DNA reads TGTGCCAGCACTCTAGCGGGGGGGCCAGAGACCCAGTACTTC.

This rearrangement joins TRBV25-1 to TRBJ2-3, with 10 positions matching TRBD1. The V and J ends lost 5 bases and 3 bases, in that order; junction bases with no gene match: 8. Germline V gene lookup returns CDR1 MGHDK and CDR2 SYGVNS. The CDR3 sequence is 16 residues long. The CDR3 DNA follows: TGTGCCAGCAGTAAACCGGGACAGGGGACTACAGATACGCAGTATTTT. This gives the protein CASSKPGQGTTDTQYF.

The chain carries TRBV7-9 and TRBJ2-5, with D perhaps TRBD2 (6 bases). The CDR3 runs to 12 residues. The V end was cut by 6 bases, the J end by 10 bases, with 15 bases between. CDR1 is SEHNR, CDR2 FQNEAQ, per germline (reference sequence). The CDR3 protein is CASSGGGVDQYF. DNA of the CDR3: TGTGCCAGCAGTGGTGGAGGGGTGGACCAGTACTTC.

Only one count was recorded for this clone. Compared with germline, one end of the junction differs, possibly owing to a read error. This chain joins TRBV29-1 and TRBJ1-1; D unresolved. The CDR3 sequence is 13 residues long. Germline CDR1 and CDR2: SQVTM and ANQGSEA. This CDR3 reads CSIETVSSLEAFF. CDR3 DNA: TGCAGCATTGAAACGGTGTCTTCGCTTGAAGCTTTCTTT. The whole variable domain, remainder taken from reference TRBV29-1 and TRBJ1-1, is SAVISQKPSRDICQRGTSLTIQCQVDSQVTMMFWYRQQPGQSLTLIATANQGSEATYESGFVIDKFPISRPNLTFSTLTVSNMSPEDSSIYLCSIETVSSLEAFFGQGTRLTVV.

This clone was counted between two and nine times. The rearrangement joins TRBV16 to TRBJ1-1; D is undetermined. V was pared by 7 bases and J by 4 bases, with 19 bases between. The CDR3 runs 15 residues. The V gene's germline CDR1 is KGHSY and CDR2 FQNENV. DNA of the CDR3: TGTGCCAGCACCACCCCACCTCCCTGGAGCACTGAAGCTTTCTTT. Protein product: CASTTPPPWSTEAFF.

The chain recombines TRBV30 with TRBJ2-7, with D tentatively TRBD2 (6 bases). Germline-derived CDR1 and CDR2 are GTSNPN and SVGIG (reference sequence). The CDR3 is 15 amino acids. V lost 1 base, J lost 3 bases, and 16 bases lay in between. Here the CDR3 DNA reads TGTGCCTGGAGTGCAGGCTTGGGGGGTAGCTACGAGCAGTACTTC. Protein product: CAWSAGLGGSYEQYF.

This chain uses TRBV19 with TRBJ1-6; D is possibly TRBD1 (5 bases). Between the trimmed V and J ends, which lost 3 bases and 10 bases, there was a span of 13 bases. This CDR3 has 14 residues. Looked up from germline, CDR1 is LNHDA and CDR2 is SQIVND (reference sequence). CDR3 protein: CASSIQQVKSPLHF. The CDR3 coding sequence is TGTGCCAGTAGTATTCAACAGGTCAAGTCACCCCTCCACTTT.

This clone has ten or more counts. The rearrangement links TRBV7-9 to TRBJ1-4, with TRBD1 as a possible D gene (5 bases). Germline values: CDR1 SEHNR, CDR2 FQNEAQ (reference sequence). Trimming pared 3 bases from V and 2 bases from J, leaving 10 bases between. The CDR3 spans 15 residues. The CDR3 reads CASSFLDSTNEKLFF. Here the CDR3 DNA reads TGTGCCAGCAGCTTTCTAGACAGTACTAATGAAAAACTGTTTTTT.

This clone has more than one count but fewer than ten. CDR3 sequence reads: CASSFESSGNTIYF. Here the CDR3 DNA reads TGTGCCAGCAGCTTTGAGAGCTCTGGAAACACCATATATTTT. The chain is built from TRBV7-9 and TRBJ1-3; D is unclear. The CDR3 loop spans 14 amino acids. Germline V lookup: CDR1 SEHNR, CDR2 FQNEAQ (reference sequence). V was cut by 3 bases and J by 0 bases, with 6 bases left in between. The complete variable domain, with remaining parts taken from reference TRBV7-9 and TRBJ1-3, reads DTGVSQNPRHKITKRGQNVTFRCDPISEHNRLYWYRQTLGQGPEFLTYFQNEAQLEKSRLLSDRFSAERPKGSFSTLEIQRTEQGDSAMYLCASSFESSGNTIYFGEGSWLTVV.

The chain joins TRBV27 to TRBJ2-6; 11 nucleotides line up with TRBD1. V shed 5 bases, J shed 0 bases, and the junction held 6 bases outside the gene matches. The CDR3 covers 18 residues. Germline V gene data show CDR1 as MNHEY and CDR2 as SMNVEV (reference sequence). CDR3 coding DNA: TGTGCCAGCAGTCGCGGGGGGACAGGGGGCTCTGGGGCCAACGTCCTGACTTTC. Translation: CASSRGGTGGSGANVLTF.

The V gene is TRBV6-4, the J gene TRBJ2-2; a possible D gene is TRBD1 (6 bases). The CDR3 is 13 residues long. Trimming stripped 7 bases from V and 5 bases from J, with 11 bases between. Looked up from germline, CDR1 is MRHNA and CDR2 is SNTAGT. The CDR3 DNA reads TGTGCCAGCAACTCCGGGACAACCGGGGAGCTGTTTTTT. Translated: CASNSGTTGELFF.

The chain recombines TRBV6-5 with TRBJ2-7; a possible D gene is TRBD2 (5 bases). The V end lost 0 bases, the J end lost 2 bases, and 8 bases lay between the germline ends. The V gene's germline CDR1 is MNHEY and CDR2 SVGAGI. The CDR3 sequence is 14 residues long. The CDR3 region has the DNA TGTGCCAGCAGTTACTCGAGGGTCCCCTACGAGCAGTACTTC. Translating it yields CASSYSRVPYEQYF.

The V call is TRBV4-3, the J call TRBJ2-3, with 9 positions matching TRBD2. Trimming removed 0 bases from V and 2 bases from J; junction bases left unmatched: 9. The CDR3 has 18 amino acids. CDR1 is LGHNA and CDR2 is YSLEER in the germline V gene. This CDR3 reads CASSQDSLAGNPTDTQYF. CDR3 DNA sequence: TGCGCCAGCAGCCAAGATTCGCTAGCGGGGAATCCCACAGATACGCAGTATTTT.

CDR3 region: CASSPRGAPYEQYF. The CDR3 bases are TGTGCCAGCAGCCCTCGGGGGGCCCCCTACGAGCAGTACTTC. The chain employs TRBV6-5 and TRBJ2-7; D is perhaps TRBD2 (7 bases). The CDR3 covers 14 residues. Germline CDR1 MNHEY, CDR2 SVGAGI. V was cut by 6 bases and J by 2 bases, with 14 bases left in between.

This clone was seen a handful of times. The genes are TRBV15 and TRBJ1-1; no clear D gene. The germline CDR1 and CDR2 sequences are LNHNV and YYDKDF (reference sequence). This CDR3 is built from 11 residues. The CDR3 bases are TGTGCTTTTGCGGGGAACACTGAAGCTTTCTTT. Translating it yields CAFAGNTEAFF.

The chain combines TRBV2 with TRBJ2-3, with no clear D. With 5 bases removed from V and 5 bases from J, the gap between germline ends came to 8 bases. CDR1 and CDR2 from the germline V gene are SNHLY and FYNNEI. There are 12 residues in the CDR3. CDR3 amino acids: CASSLGVDTQYF. Here the CDR3 DNA reads TGTGCCAGCAGTTTAGGAGTAGATACGCAGTATTTT.

In this sample, this clone turned up a few times. The chain is built from TRBV2 and TRBJ1-2, with 7 bases lining up with TRBD1. Germline CDR1 SNHLY, CDR2 FYNNEI. CDR3 length: 14 amino acids. The V segment lost 6 bases and the J segment 2 bases; nucleotides outside the gene matches: 6. In DNA, the CDR3 is TGTGCCAGCAGCGTGGCCAGGGGGAACTATGGCTACACCTTC. The encoded protein is CASSVARGNYGYTF. Supplemented by reference TRBV2 and TRBJ1-2, the full variable domain reads EPEVTQTPSHQVTQMGQEVILRCVPISNHLYFYWYRQILGQKVEFLVSFYNNEISEKSEIFDDQFSVERPDGSNFTLKIRSTKLEDSAMYFCASSVARGNYGYTFGSGTRLTVV.

This chain connects TRBV11-2 to TRBJ2-7; tentatively, D is TRBD2 (5 bases). V lost 4 bases to trimming and J lost 1 base, with 14 bases between them. Germline V CDR1 and CDR2: SGHAT, FQNNGV. This CDR3 contains 15 residues. CDR3 DNA sequence: TGTGCCAGCAGCTCTCAGCCGGGATATTCCTACGAGCAGTACTTC. Protein: CASSSQPGYSYEQYF.

The chain has TRBV15 and TRBJ2-7, with D possibly matching TRBD1 (6 bases). Germline V gene sequence: CDR1 LNHNV, CDR2 YYDKDF (reference sequence). The CDR3 covers 14 residues. Deletions cut 2 bases from V and 3 bases from J, with 11 bases between. CDR3 protein: CATSRPDRIYEQYF. CDR3 bases: TGTGCCACCAGCAGACCCGACAGGATCTACGAGCAGTACTTC.

The V and J genes are TRBV7-9 and TRBJ2-7; D unresolved. Trimming pared 5 bases from V and 2 bases from J, leaving 4 bases between. Germline V CDR1 and CDR2: SEHNR, FQNEAQ (reference sequence). The CDR3 covers 11 residues. CDR3 in DNA: TGTGCCAGCAGCCCAGCCTACGAGCAGTACTTC. It encodes CASSPAYEQYF.

V gene TRBV27 combines with J gene TRBJ2-5, with a weak D call TRBD1 (6 bases). The CDR3 contains 16 residues. Germline lookup yields CDR1 MNHEY and CDR2 SMNVEV (reference sequence). V gave up 2 bases and J gave up 5 bases, with 18 bases separating them. Written as DNA, the CDR3 is TGTGCCAGCAGTTTACTCTATACAGGGAAAGAGGAGACCCAGTACTTC. This codes for CASSLLYTGKEETQYF.

This chain connects TRBV6-6 to TRBJ2-7; tentative D call: TRBD2 (6 bases). CDR1 and CDR2 from the germline V gene are MNHNY and SVGAGI (reference sequence). The CDR3 extends over 16 amino acids. Trimming took 0 bases from V and 3 from J, leaving 15 bases between them. CDR3 DNA: TGTGCCAGCAGTTACTCATTTCGGGGGACCTACTACGAGCAGTACTTC. This sequence encodes CASSYSFRGTYYEQYF.

J is TRBJ2-3 and V is TRBV2; 10 positions match TRBD2. CDR3 length: 15 amino acids. Germline V gene sequence: CDR1 SNHLY, CDR2 FYNNEI. V shed 4 bases, J shed 6 bases, and the junction held 7 bases outside the gene matches. The CDR3 protein is CASSGILAGSDTQYF. The CDR3, as DNA: TGTGCCAGCAGTGGTATACTAGCGGGGTCGGATACGCAGTATTTT.

V usage is TRBV30 and J usage is TRBJ1-5; unclear D gene. Trimming removed 2 bases from V and 4 bases from J, with 9 bases in between. This CDR3 has 13 amino acids. Germline CDR1 is GTSNPN and CDR2 is SVGIG (reference sequence). The CDR3 region has the DNA TGTGCCTGGAGTATGGGCCTGAATCAGCCCCAGCATTTT. Translated, it gives CAWSMGLNQPQHF.

The gene calls are TRBV28 and TRBJ1-2, with a tentative D call TRBD1 (6 bases). V gave up 6 bases and J gave up 3 bases, with 20 bases separating them. In germline, CDR1 is MDHEN, CDR2 SYDVKM. The CDR3 has 16 residues. The CDR3 nucleotides read TGTGCCAGCAGAGCACCATCGGGACACGAGGACTATGGCTACACCTTC. It yields the protein CASRAPSGHEDYGYTF.